These 20 T cell receptor beta chains originate from one sample sequenced in a study of shared clonotypes between healthy human individuals. Here immunoSEQ multiplex PCR was the method, and the copy in TCRdb shows in-frame clones only, minus some. Found here are a few million clones, approximately 92% of them singletons; the top ten hold 0.14%. The sequencing input was naive CD4+ T cells sorted from blood. Subset specified: CD45RA+ positively selected. Receptors originate from a man in his late teens or twenties in good health.

The V and J genes are TRBV7-2 and TRBJ2-3, with 10 positions matching TRBD2. CDR1 and CDR2 (germline): SGHTA, FQGNSA. Trimming at V came to 3 bases and at J to 1 base, leaving 4 bases not matched to a gene. There are 16 residues in the CDR3. The chain's CDR3 is CASSFSGRLGTDTQYF. CDR3 DNA: TGTGCCAGCAGCTTTAGCGGGAGGCTCGGCACAGATACGCAGTATTTT.

The count of this clone is one. The chain joins TRBV30 to TRBJ1-2; D remains ambiguous. Per germline, CDR1 GTSNPN and CDR2 SVGIG (reference sequence). This CDR3 has 13 residues. Between the trimmed V and J ends, which lost 4 bases and 4 bases, there was a span of 13 bases. The CDR3 DNA is TGTGCCTGGACCCCGGCGGGGTCCTATGGCTACACCTTC. This translates into CAWTPAGSYGYTF.

The genes are TRBV5-8 and TRBJ2-1, with D possibly matching TRBD2 (6 bases). Looked up from germline, CDR1 is SGHTS and CDR2 is YDEGEE. Trimming took 4 bases from V and 3 from J, leaving 14 bases between them. The CDR3 contains 15 residues. The CDR3 reads CASSPEGSIYNEQFF. The CDR3 nucleotides are TGTGCCAGCAGCCCGGAGGGGTCCATCTACAATGAGCAGTTCTTC.

This clone was picked up one time. The rearrangement joins TRBV4-1 to TRBJ2-3, with 9 bases matching TRBD2. The germline V gene encodes CDR1 MGHRA and CDR2 YSYEKL. J gave up 8 bases and V 0 bases, and 12 bases lay outside the gene matches. The CDR3 runs to 17 residues. In nucleotides, the CDR3 is TGCGCCAGCAGCCAAGACGGAAGCGGGGGGCCGGTGGGTACGCAGTATTTT. Encoded protein: CASSQDGSGGPVGTQYF.

The chain combines TRBV7-6 with TRBJ2-7; 8 bases agree with TRBD2. Germline assignment: CDR1 SGHVS and CDR2 FNYEAQ. Trimming at V came to 6 bases and at J to 5 bases, leaving 18 bases not matched to a gene. CDR3 length: 17 amino acids. The CDR3: CASSTRGIAGGLNEQYF. The DNA for the CDR3 is TGTGCCAGCAGTACTAGGGGTATTGCGGGGGGCCTCAACGAGCAGTACTTC.

There are a few counts of this clone. The DNA is left out, because the CDR3 cannot be placed on it with certainty; the CDR3 is given as TCRdb lists it. The chain has TRBV6-5 and TRBJ1-1. Germline V gene data show CDR1 as MNHEY and CDR2 as SVGAGI. The CDR3 is 14 amino acids long, termini counted. CDR3 protein: CASVSLQLNTEAFF.

The chain combines TRBV5-8 with TRBJ1-5; no firm D call. The CDR3 loop spans 18 amino acids. CDR1 is SGHTS, CDR2 YDEGEE, per germline. V dropped 1 base and J dropped 3 bases, with 20 bases sitting between them. The CDR3 region is CASSLMDRNGRYNQPQHF. The CDR3, as DNA: TGTGCCAGCAGCTTGATGGACCGAAATGGACGTTACAATCAGCCCCAGCATTTT.

This chain uses TRBV5-4 with TRBJ1-1, with D uncertain. The V and J ends lost 1 base and 4 bases respectively, with 8 bases between them. The germline CDR1 and CDR2 sequences are SGHNT and YYREEE (reference sequence). The CDR3 spans 13 residues. This CDR3 reads CASSLLEGTEAFF. CDR3 nucleotides: TGTGCCAGCAGCTTGCTTGAAGGCACTGAAGCTTTCTTT.

The chain couples TRBV2 to TRBJ1-6, with a tentative D call TRBD1 (5 bases). CDR1 SNHLY and CDR2 FYNNEI come from the germline V gene. CDR3 length equals 16 residues. Trimming stripped 1 base from V and 5 bases from J, with 12 bases between. The CDR3 region has the DNA TGTGCCAGCAGTGAAGGGGGGATGCGGAATAATTCACCCCTCCACTTT. Its protein product is CASSEGGMRNNSPLHF.

The J gene is TRBJ2-7, the V gene TRBV5-6; TRBD2 aligns across 10 bases. V gave up 2 bases and J gave up 2 bases; unmatched junction bases: 4. Germline CDR1 reads SGHDT; CDR2 reads YYEEEE. The CDR3 is made up of 15 amino acids. The CDR3 nucleotides read TGTGCCAGCAGCTTTTTTAGCGGGGGGACCTACGAGCAGTACTTC. Encoded protein: CASSFFSGGTYEQYF.

The CDR3 DNA follows: TGTGCCAGCAGTTACTCGGGGGATAGTGGAAAAAACATTCAGTACTTC. Its protein product is CASSYSGDSGKNIQYF. The chain carries TRBV6-5 and TRBJ2-4, with D perhaps TRBD1 or TRBD2 (5 bases each). Per germline, CDR1 MNHEY and CDR2 SVGAGI. V lost 0 bases to trimming and J lost 4 bases, with 13 bases between them. The CDR3 loop spans 16 amino acids.

The chain couples TRBV7-3 to TRBJ2-1; tentatively, D is TRBD2 (5 bases). The CDR3 covers 15 residues. Trimming stripped 2 bases from V and 0 bases from J, with 8 bases between. The germline V gene has CDR1 SGHTA and CDR2 FQGTGA. CDR3 DNA sequence: TGTGCCAGCAGCTTAGGGAGCCACTCCTACAATGAGCAGTTCTTC. Its translation is CASSLGSHSYNEQFF.

The chain couples TRBV18 to TRBJ2-6; D is possibly TRBD1 (5 bases). The ends were cut back, 2 bases at V and 2 bases at J, with 10 bases in the middle. The germline V gene encodes CDR1 KGHSH and CDR2 LQKENI. This CDR3 has 16 residues. CDR3 in DNA: TGTGCCAGCTCACCAAATCCAGGGCCTGGGGCCAACGTCCTGACTTTC. Translating it yields CASSPNPGPGANVLTF.

V and J are TRBV7-2 and TRBJ2-1; no firm D call. CDR3 size: 13 residues. The germline V and J ends were trimmed by 0 bases and 9 bases, with 9 bases remaining between them. In germline, CDR1 is SGHTA, CDR2 FQGNSA. The CDR3: CASSLAEALEQFF. CDR3 sequence (DNA): TGTGCCAGCAGCTTAGCTGAGGCCCTTGAGCAGTTCTTC.

The chain combines TRBV10-2 with TRBJ1-5; 7 positions match TRBD1. The CDR3 is made up of 13 amino acids. V lost 1 base and J lost 6; bases outside the gene matches: 0. The V gene's germline CDR1 is WSHSY and CDR2 SAAADI. In DNA form, the CDR3 reads TGCGCCAGCAGTGAGTACAGGGGTCAGCCCCAGCATTTT. It encodes CASSEYRGQPQHF.

This chain connects TRBV7-2 to TRBJ2-1; 7 bases are shared with TRBD2. Unmatched junction bases numbered 9, after V lost 1 base and J lost 9 bases. Germline V gene sequence: CDR1 SGHTA, CDR2 FQGNSA. This CDR3 has 15 residues. CDR3 sequence: CASSLVAGVSGEQFF. The CDR3, as DNA: TGTGCCAGCAGCTTAGTGGCGGGAGTCTCTGGTGAGCAGTTCTTC. The full variable domain, with the rest looked up from reference TRBV7-2 and TRBJ2-1, is GAGVSQSPSNKVTEKGKDVELRCDPISGHTALYWYRQSLGQGLEFLIYFQGNSAPDKSGLPSDRFSAERTGGSVSTLTIQRTQQEDSAVYLCASSLVAGVSGEQFFGPGTRLTVL.

This chain uses TRBV5-6 with TRBJ2-1; D perhaps matches TRBD2 (5 bases). This CDR3 has 13 amino acids. Germline V gene lookup returns CDR1 SGHDT and CDR2 YYEEEE. Trimming removed 2 bases at V and 8 bases at J, with 11 bases between. The CDR3 loop reads CASSFQDSHEQFF. As DNA, the CDR3 is TGTGCCAGCAGCTTTCAGGACTCTCATGAGCAGTTCTTC.

This chain connects TRBV28 to TRBJ2-7, with D possibly being TRBD1 (6 bases). Trimming removed 7 bases at V and 2 bases at J, with 18 bases between. The CDR3 is 15 residues long. CDR1 and CDR2 from the germline V gene are MDHEN and SYDVKM. The CDR3, as DNA: TGTGCCAGCACTGTACAGGGACGGGGTGCCTACGAGCAGTACTTC. This sequence encodes CASTVQGRGAYEQYF.

The rearrangement links TRBV27 to TRBJ1-4, with D maybe TRBD1 (6 bases). CDR3 length equals 17 residues. In germline, CDR1 is MNHEY, CDR2 SMNVEV (reference sequence). Trimming took off 3 bases at V and 7 bases at J, with 21 bases between the two ends. The CDR3 nucleotides read TGTGCCAGCAGTTTCTTTCCCCCAACAGGGTTTGGTGAAAAACTGTTTTTT. Residues: CASSFFPPTGFGEKLFF. The full variable domain, in which reference TRBV27 and TRBJ1-4 provide the parts outside the CDR3, is EAQVTQNPRYLITVTGKKLTVTCSQNMNHEYMSWYRQDPGLGLRQIYYSMNVEVTDKGDVPEGYKVSRKEKRNFPLILESPSPNQTSLYFCASSFFPPTGFGEKLFFGSGTQLSVL.

J is TRBJ1-2 and V is TRBV6-1; D might be TRBD1 (5 bases). CDR1 MNHNS and CDR2 SASEGT come from the germline V gene. Trimming cost V 3 bases and J 8 bases, with 10 bases left between them. CDR3 length: 12 residues. CDR3 loop: CASSEAGPGYTF. CDR3 bases: TGTGCCAGCAGTGAGGCAGGGCCCGGCTACACCTTC.